This is a list of T cell receptor beta chains from one sample in a study of blood T cell repertoires in COVID-19. Assay used: immunoSEQ multiplex PCR; TCRdb lists only in-frame clones, some missing. This sample has about 290,000 clones, with 75% to 90% found just once. The sample was PBMCs or T cells enriched from blood (not recorded which). Receptor source: a woman between 40 and 55 years old who had recovered from COVID-19. Each CDR3 is given with its conserved first and last residue. D genes are given only for firm matches. Clone size is shown for a subset of rows, as once, few, many or a class of expanded clone.

TRBJ2-1,TRBV30,-,TRBD2,TGTGCCCGAGGACTAGCGGGGTTCGATGAGCAGTTCTTC,CARGLAGFDEQFF
TRBJ2-7,TRBV5-6,-,TRBD1,TGTGCCAGCAGCACAGGACCGGGACAGGGATACGAGCAGTACTTC,CASSTGPGQGYEQYF
TRBJ2-7,TRBV2,-,TRBD1,TGTGCCAGCAGGGGGGACAGGGTGGGCGAGCAGTACTTC,CASRGDRVGEQYF
TRBJ2-3,TRBV5-4,-,TRBD2,TGTGCCAGCAGCTCACTAGCGGCGTCAGATACGCAGTATTTT,CASSSLAASDTQYF
TRBJ2-1,TRBV5-1,-,TRBD1,TGCGCCAGCAGCTCGGGACCCGACAGGGTCAGCGAGCAGTTCTTC,CASSSGPDRVSEQFF
TRBJ2-3,TRBV11-2,-,-,TGTGCCAGCAGCTTAGGTATTCCAGATACGCAGTATTTT,CASSLGIPDTQYF
TRBJ1-1,TRBV19,-,-,TGTGCCAGTAGTATTGGGACACAACTAGACGAAGCTTTCTTT,CASSIGTQLDEAFF
TRBJ2-2,TRBV29-1,-,-,TGCAGCGTTGAAGGGCCACAGTGGGCCGGGGAGCTGTTTTTT,CSVEGPQWAGELFF
TRBJ2-3,TRBV4-2,once,TRBD2,TGTGCCAGCAGCCACCTAGCGGGAGGGCTGACCACAGATACGCAGTATTTT,CASSHLAGGLTTDTQYF
TRBJ2-1,TRBV30,-,TRBD2,TGTGCCTGGAGTAGACGCGGGAGCTCCTACAATGAGCAGTTCTTC,CAWSRRGSSYNEQFF
TRBJ1-1,TRBV12-3/TRBV12-4,once,-,TGTGCCAGCAGTTTAGGACAGGCTCTAGGAGCTTTCTTT,CASSLGQALGAFF
TRBJ1-5,TRBV2,few,TRBD1,TGTGCCAGCAGTTCGACAGGGCGAGATCAGCCCCAGCATTTT,CASSSTGRDQPQHF
TRBJ2-3,TRBV7-3,-,TRBD2,TGTGCCAGCAGCTTAAGCCCAGCGGGGGGCACAGATACGCAGTATTTT,CASSLSPAGGTDTQYF
TRBJ1-2,TRBV5-1,-,-,TGCGCCAGCAGCTTGAGGCAGCCTAGCTATGGCTACACCTTC,CASSLRQPSYGYTF
TRBJ2-1,TRBV7-3,-,TRBD2,TGTGCCAGCAGCGTGGGACTAGCGGGAGGGGTTGAGCAGTTCTTC,CASSVGLAGGVEQFF
TRBJ1-1,TRBV4-1,-,TRBD1,TGCGCCAGCAGCCCCCAGGACAGGGGGCACACTGAAGCTTTCTTT,CASSPQDRGHTEAFF
TRBJ1-2,TRBV9,few,TRBD1,TGTGCCAGCAGCGAGTCGACAGGGCCCTATGGCTACACCTTC,CASSESTGPYGYTF
TRBJ2-1,TRBV5-6,-,-,TGTGCCAGCACCCCCCGAGGGCTCACCTACAATGAGCAGTTCTTC,CASTPRGLTYNEQFF
TRBJ2-5,TRBV18,-,TRBD1,TGTGCCAGCTCACGGGGGACAGGGCGAGAGACCCAGTACTTC,CASSRGTGRETQYF
TRBJ1-1,TRBV3-1/TRBV3-2,-,-,TGTGCCAGCAGCCAGCTGACAGTGAACACTGAAGCTTTCTTT,CASSQLTVNTEAFF
TRBJ2-7,TRBV6-9,-,-,TGTGCCAGCAGTTATAGCAATCCCGAGCAGTACTTC,CASSYSNPEQYF
TRBJ2-3,TRBV7-2,-,TRBD1,TGTGCCAGCAGTCGGGACAGAAGCACAGATACGCAGTATTTT,CASSRDRSTDTQYF
TRBJ2-1,TRBV7-9,-,TRBD2,TGTGCCAGCAGTACGGGACTAGCGTTCTACAATGAGCAGTTCTTC,CASSTGLAFYNEQFF
TRBJ1-2,TRBV5-1,-,-,TGCGCCAGCAGCCCCTTCGGGGGGAACTATGGCTACACCTTC,CASSPFGGNYGYTF
TRBJ2-1,TRBV28,-,TRBD2,TGTGCCAGCAGCCTTATTAGTCTAGCGGGAGTAAATGAGCAGTTCTTC,CASSLISLAGVNEQFF
TRBJ1-4,TRBV27,-,-,TGTGCCAGCAGTTTATTTCCTGACAGTTCTAATGAAAAACTGTTTTTT,CASSLFPDSSNEKLFF
TRBJ1-5,TRBV7-8,-,-,TGTGCCAGCAGCCCCAGGGCAAATCAGCCCCAGCATTTT,CASSPRANQPQHF
TRBJ1-2,TRBV6-5,-,-,TGTGCCAGCAGTTACTCTGCAGGGAACATAAACTATGGCTACACCTTC,CASSYSAGNINYGYTF
TRBJ1-5,TRBV5-1,-,TRBD1,TGCGCCAGCAGCCCGGGGCCAGGACAGGGCAATCAGCCCCAGCATTTT,CASSPGPGQGNQPQHF
TRBJ2-4,TRBV6-1,-,-,TGTGCCAGCAGTGAAGCTGGGGGCGGGCAGTACTTC,CASSEAGGGQYF
TRBJ1-2,TRBV3-1/TRBV3-2,-,-,TGTGCCAGCAGCCCACCCCTGGGGCGTCCTAACTATGGCTACACCTTC,CASSPPLGRPNYGYTF
TRBJ2-5,TRBV6-2/TRBV6-3,-,-,TGTGCCAGCAGTCACACAGGGACCCCGGTGGAGACCCAGTACTTC,CASSHTGTPVETQYF
TRBJ2-3,TRBV18,-,-,TGTGCCAGCTCACCAGCGGTATCCGATACGCAGTATTTT,CASSPAVSDTQYF
TRBJ1-6,TRBV28,-,-,TGTGCCAGCAACGGCGAGGGACAAACTTCACCCCTCCACTTT,CASNGEGQTSPLHF
TRBJ1-1,TRBV7-9,-,-,TGTGCCAGCAGGGGAAACAGGGCGCTGAACACTGAAGCTTTCTTT,CASRGNRALNTEAFF
TRBJ2-7,TRBV11-2,-,-,TGTGCCAGCAGCTTAGTGCAGGGCTACGAGCAGTACTTC,CASSLVQGYEQYF
TRBJ1-4,TRBV15,-,-,TGTGCCACCAGCAGAACGAGGCCCGAAAAACTGTTTTTT,CATSRTRPEKLFF
TRBJ2-3,TRBV4-2,-,TRBD2,TGTGCCAGCAGCCGCTCCAGCGGGGCTAGCACAGATACGCAGTATTTT,CASSRSSGASTDTQYF
TRBJ2-1,TRBV2,-,-,TGTGCCAGCAGCAAGAATGGGGGCCCGGATGAGCAGTTCTTC,CASSKNGGPDEQFF
TRBJ1-2,TRBV4-2,-,-,TGTGCCAGCAGCCATGAAGGAGGGGATGGCTACACCTTC,CASSHEGGDGYTF
TRBJ2-7,TRBV27,-,TRBD1,TGTGCCAGCAGTAAACAGGGGAGTCCCTCCTACGAGCAGTACTTC,CASSKQGSPSYEQYF
TRBJ1-5,TRBV19,-,-,TGTGCCAGTAGTATCCAGGGGAACAATCAGCCCCAGCATTTT,CASSIQGNNQPQHF
TRBJ1-2,TRBV10-3,-,-,TGTGCCATCAGTGCACTGGAAGGAGGGGTTTTGGGCTACACCTTC,CAISALEGGVLGYTF
TRBJ2-5,TRBV11-2,few,-,TGTGCCAGCAGCTTAGGTCCGAAAACATGGGAGACCCAGTACTTC,CASSLGPKTWETQYF
TRBJ1-2,TRBV7-9,few,-,TGTGCCAGCAGCTCCGGGACTATCGGCTACACCTTC,CASSSGTIGYTF
TRBJ2-3,TRBV5-5,-,TRBD2,TGTGCCAGCAGCTTGGCTAGCGGGAGGGGAACAGATACGCAGTATTTT,CASSLASGRGTDTQYF
TRBJ2-7,TRBV10-3,-,-,TGTGCCATCAGTGAGTCGAGGTCTACCTACGAGCAGTACTTC,CAISESRSTYEQYF
TRBJ2-7,TRBV6-5,-,TRBD2,TGTGCCAGCAGTTACTCCCCTAGCGGCTCCTACGAGCAGTACTTC,CASSYSPSGSYEQYF
TRBJ2-5,TRBV13,once,-,TGTGCCAGCAGCTTAGATGGTAGCGGCCTCGGAGAGACCCAGTACTTC,CASSLDGSGLGETQYF
TRBJ1-1,TRBV7-2,-,TRBD1,TGTGCCAGCAGCGCATCTCTACAGGGGGCCACTGAAGCTTTCTTT,CASSASLQGATEAFF
TRBJ2-7,TRBV29-1,-,TRBD1,TGCAGCGTCCGGAGAGGGACAGGGGCCTACGAGCAGTACTTC,CSVRRGTGAYEQYF
TRBJ1-2,TRBV4-2,-,TRBD1,TGTGCCAGCAGCCGGGGACAGGGGCCTGACTATGGCTACACCTTC,CASSRGQGPDYGYTF
TRBJ2-5,TRBV4-2,-,-,TGTGCCAGCAGCCTGACAGGTCTAGAAGAGACCCAGTACTTC,CASSLTGLEETQYF
TRBJ1-1,TRBV6-5,-,-,TGTGCCAGCAGTTACTCTGGGGATACACGGGGAGCTTTCTTT,CASSYSGDTRGAFF
TRBJ1-1,TRBV27,-,-,TGTGCCAGCAGTTTATCGGCGGAGATGAACACTGAAGCTTTCTTT,CASSLSAEMNTEAFF
TRBJ2-5,TRBV4-1,-,-,TGCGCCAGCAGCCGAGTGGAGCGCCAAGAGACCCAGTACTTC,CASSRVERQETQYF